This TCR beta chain is drawn from a study of blood T cell repertoires in COVID-19. Study as a whole: PBMCs, B-cell-depleted T cells, or T cells provided the cDNA or gDNA that made up the material.

The CDR3 extends over 14 amino acids. V shed 5 bases and J shed 2 bases, with 11 bases lying between them. Germline lookup yields CDR1 LNHDA and CDR2 SQIVND (reference sequence). Authors' methods: Amplification of reference gene primers was used by the study to estimate nucleated cell counts. Using immunoSEQ multiplex PCR, the repertoire was profiled, and TCRdb retains in-frame clones only, with some absent. The V and J calls and clone size come from that table; D and trimming were worked out from the DNA. The sample consists of 250,000 or so clones, about 82% of them appearing once. What was sequenced was peripheral blood. The sequence was obtained from an older man with acute or convalescent COVID-19. The chain carries TRBV19 and TRBJ2-3, with TRBD2 as a possible D gene (5 bases). The CDR3 protein is CASSDYRNTDTQYF. CDR3 in DNA: TGTGCCAGTAGTGACTACCGGAACACAGATACGCAGTATTTT.